These 14 T cell receptor beta chains originate from one sample sequenced in a study of beta chain features in type 1 diabetes. Of the isolated RNA, all was reverse transcribed, and so the sequenced material was expressed TCRB transcripts. Method: immunoSEQ multiplex PCR; TCRdb's copy keeps in-frame clones and lacks some. The sample has 970,000 or so clones, about 17% seen once. The sample comprised naive CD4+ T cells from blood. These TCRs come from a woman aged 18-30 years in good health.

V usage is TRBV7-9 and J usage is TRBJ2-5, with D unclear. Germline-derived CDR1 and CDR2 are SEHNR and FQNEAQ (reference sequence). The CDR3 contains 15 residues. The V and J ends lost 3 bases and 0 bases respectively, with 11 bases between them. The CDR3 DNA reads as TGTGCCAGCAGCTTTGTCGAAAGGTACCAAGAGACCCAGTACTTC. Translated: CASSFVERYQETQYF. Looking up the rest from reference TRBV7-9 and TRBJ2-5 gives the full variable domain: DTGVSQNPRHKITKRGQNVTFRCDPISEHNRLYWYRQTLGQGPEFLTYFQNEAQLEKSRLLSDRFSAERPKGSFSTLEIQRTEQGDSAMYLCASSFVERYQETQYFGPGTRLLVL.

The table lists this clone with a few counts. The J gene is TRBJ2-3, the V gene TRBV10-3, with 10 bases aligning to TRBD2. In germline, CDR1 is ENHRY, CDR2 SYGVKD. V shed 0 bases, J shed 2 bases, and the junction held 5 bases outside the gene matches. The CDR3 contains 17 residues. The CDR3 sequence: CAISESMGLANTDTQYF. As DNA, the CDR3 is TGTGCCATCAGTGAGTCGATGGGACTAGCGAACACAGATACGCAGTATTTT.

This sequence joins TRBV7-2 and TRBJ2-2; D possibly corresponds to TRBD1 (5 bases). With 5 bases removed from V and 4 bases from J, the gap between germline ends came to 11 bases. There are 14 residues in the CDR3. Germline values: CDR1 SGHTA, CDR2 FQGNSA. The CDR3 protein is CASSPGQSTGELFF. Written as DNA, the CDR3 is TGTGCCAGCAGCCCCGGACAATCCACCGGGGAGCTGTTTTTT.

The sample holds a few counts of this clone. This chain connects TRBV28 to TRBJ1-2; no firm D call. This CDR3 is built from 14 residues. CDR1 MDHEN and CDR2 SYDVKM come from the germline V gene. V gave up 1 base and J gave up 0 bases, with 6 bases separating them. The CDR3 DNA follows: TGTGCCAGCAGTTTATCAGCGACTAACTATGGCTACACCTTC. It yields the protein CASSLSATNYGYTF.

The V and J genes are TRBV6-1 and TRBJ2-7; D call uncertain. This CDR3 is 12 amino acids long. The V gene's germline CDR1 is MNHNS and CDR2 SASEGT. Trimming stripped 2 bases from V and 6 bases from J, with 8 bases between. CDR3 sequence reads: CASSERYSEQYF. The DNA of the CDR3 is TGTGCCAGCAGTGAAAGATACAGCGAGCAGTACTTC.

The rearrangement uses TRBV6-5 and TRBJ2-5; 7 bases align to TRBD2. This CDR3 has 15 amino acids. V lost 6 bases to trimming and J lost 4 bases; unmatched junction nucleotides: 11. Germline V gene data show CDR1 as MNHEY and CDR2 as SVGAGI. CDR3 DNA: TGTGCCAGCAGGCGGGGAGGGGTCTTTGGAGAGACCCAGTACTTC. Translated: CASRRGGVFGETQYF.

This clone has just a few counts. This chain uses TRBV19 with TRBJ1-5; the D is unclear. Germline V gene data show CDR1 as LNHDA and CDR2 as SQIVND (reference sequence). The V gene lost 3 bases and the J gene lost 0 bases, with 9 bases spanning the gap. The CDR3 has 15 amino acids. In nucleotides, the CDR3 is TGTGCCAGTAGTATCGGGCGGAATAGCAATCAGCCCCAGCATTTT. The encoded protein is CASSIGRNSNQPQHF.

The sample holds a few counts of this clone. The chain uses TRBV7-2 and TRBJ2-7; TRBD2 might be the D (8 bases). V was clipped by 5 bases and J by 2 bases, with 16 bases between them. This CDR3 spans 15 amino acids. Germline V gives CDR1 SGHTA, CDR2 FQGNSA. CDR3 in amino acids: CASSPAGGQTYEQYF. The CDR3 DNA reads TGTGCCAGCAGCCCGGCGGGGGGACAGACCTACGAGCAGTACTTC.

This clone was picked up a small number of times. The sample has other DNA sequences that encode this CDR3 too. The V call is TRBV18, the J call TRBJ2-2; no definite D call. V lost 1 base and J lost 5, with 5 bases in between. The CDR3 consists of 13 residues. From germline, CDR1 is KGHSH and CDR2 LQKENI. CDR3 bases: TGTGCCAGCTCACCACTGGGAACCGGGGAGCTGTTTTTT. This gives the protein CASSPLGTGELFF.

The chain is built from TRBV5-6 and TRBJ2-1, with 11 positions matching TRBD2. The CDR3 has 18 amino acids. V lost 0 bases to trimming and J lost 0 bases; unmatched junction nucleotides: 5. CDR1 is SGHDT, CDR2 YYEEEE, per germline. The CDR3 loop is CASSLVGLAESSYNEQFF. As DNA, the CDR3 is TGTGCCAGCAGCTTGGTGGGACTAGCGGAAAGCTCCTACAATGAGCAGTTCTTC.

This clone turned up a few times. The genes are TRBV5-4 and TRBJ1-2; perhaps TRBD1 as D (6 bases). V lost 4 bases, J lost 3 bases, and 13 bases lay in between. The CDR3 is 14 amino acids. The germline gives CDR1 SGHNT, CDR2 YYREEE (reference sequence). The CDR3 bases are TGTGCCAGCAGCCAAATGGACAGCGACTATGGCTACACCTTC. Its translation is CASSQMDSDYGYTF.

This clone has just a few counts. The chain recombines TRBV7-2 with TRBJ2-7; TRBD1 matches 7 bases. CDR3 length: 15 residues. V lost 3 bases to trimming and J lost 7 bases; unmatched junction nucleotides: 12. Germline CDR1 and CDR2: SGHTA and FQGNSA. CDR3 sequence reads: CASSLAPGQPREQYF. The CDR3 DNA reads TGTGCCAGCAGCTTGGCACCGGGACAGCCTCGGGAGCAGTACTTC.

The chain links TRBV14 to TRBJ1-1; 8 bases fit TRBD1. Germline assignment: CDR1 SGHDN and CDR2 FVKESK. V was pared by 4 bases and J by 5 bases, with 6 bases of the junction left unmatched. CDR3 size: 14 residues. CDR3 DNA sequence: TGTGCCAGCAGCCCATGGACAGGGAGGACTGAAGCTTTCTTT. It specifies CASSPWTGRTEAFF.

This clone has at least ten counts. V gene TRBV28 combines with J gene TRBJ2-3; D ambiguous. V shed 5 bases and J shed 2 bases, with 11 bases lying between them. This CDR3 has 14 amino acids. Germline-derived CDR1 and CDR2 are MDHEN and SYDVKM. The CDR3 loop is CASSAPGDTDTQYF. As DNA, the CDR3 is TGTGCCAGCAGTGCCCCCGGAGACACAGATACGCAGTATTTT.